These 18 T cell receptor beta chains share one sample of origin, sequenced in a study of T cells in Graves' hyperthyroidism and ophthalmopathy. TCR beta CDR3 regions were amplified from RNA. Carried out on the TCR CDR3, a first-round RT-PCR used the HTBI primer set. One entry per CDR3 protein, called by TCRdb with MiXCR from the multiplex PCR reads. Found here are some 620,000 distinct CDR3 sequences, about 17% of them singletons; the top ten hold around 4%. The specimen sequenced was blood. All receptors derive from a woman aged 25 to 45 with Graves' hyperthyroidism.

In its sample, this clonotype was seen a few times. CDR3 sequence reads: CSVAGTSGRAEYF. The DNA for the CDR3 is TGCAGCGTAGCCGGGACTAGCGGGAGGGCCGAGTACTTC. The rearrangement joins TRBV29-1 to TRBJ2-7; 16 bases are shared with TRBD2. This CDR3 is 13 amino acids long. After removal of 6 bases from V and 11 bases from J, the junction contained 7 bases not matched to a gene. Germline V lookup: CDR1 SQVTM, CDR2 ANQGSEA.

This clonotype was recorded many times. The CDR3: CASSLMKGRKETQYF. The CDR3 region has the DNA TGTGCCAGCAGCTTAATGAAGGGACGGAAAGAGACCCAGTACTTC. The chain carries TRBV7-2 and TRBJ2-5; D possibly matches TRBD1 or TRBD2 (5 bases each). The CDR3 extends over 15 amino acids. Trimming left V 2 bases short and J 3 bases short, with 13 bases between. Germline V gene lookup returns CDR1 SGHTA and CDR2 FQGNSA.

This clonotype was detected ten times or more. This sequence joins TRBV6-2 or TRBV6-3 and TRBJ2-2; weak D call: TRBD1 (5 bases). Between the trimmed V and J ends, which lost 7 bases and 0 bases, there was a span of 12 bases. CDR1 is MNHEY, CDR2 SVGEGT, per germline. This CDR3 has 15 residues. CDR3 coding DNA: TGTGCCAGCACCCCCTGGACAACGAACACCGGGGAGCTGTTTTTT. This gives the protein CASTPWTTNTGELFF.

This clonotype was observed at least ten times. The V call is TRBV18, the J call TRBJ2-5; D ambiguous. The CDR3 is 13 residues long. Deletions cut 6 bases from V and 1 base from J, with 9 bases between. Germline V gene data show CDR1 as KGHSH and CDR2 as LQKENI. The CDR3 sequence: CASSRDTQETQYF. Written as DNA, the CDR3 is TGTGCCAGCTCCCGCGACACCCAAGAGACCCAGTACTTC.

This clonotype appeared many times. The rearrangement joins TRBV2 to TRBJ1-2, with 8 nucleotides matching TRBD1. Per germline, CDR1 SNHLY and CDR2 FYNNEI. CDR3 size: 14 residues. The J segment lost 5 bases and the V segment lost 4 bases, leaving 6 bases of the junction unmatched. Here the CDR3 reads CASSAGTGIYGYTF. As DNA, the CDR3 is TGTGCCAGCAGTGCCGGGACAGGAATTTATGGCTACACCTTC.

This clonotype was picked up many times. The chain uses TRBV10-3 and TRBJ2-3; no clear D gene. The CDR3 runs 15 residues. V shed 1 base and J shed 2 bases, with 10 bases lying between them. Germline V gene sequence: CDR1 ENHRY, CDR2 SYGVKD. CDR3 DNA sequence: TGTGCCATCAGTGAGTGGAGACCTGACACAGATACGCAGTATTTT. It specifies CAISEWRPDTDTQYF.

This clonotype was detected ten times or more. The rearrangement joins TRBV7-8 to TRBJ2-7; D might be TRBD1 (6 bases). Per the germline V gene, CDR1 is SGHVS and CDR2 is FQNEAQ. This CDR3 contains 12 residues. With 4 bases removed from V and 5 bases from J, the gap between germline ends came to 9 bases. The DNA of the CDR3 is TGTGCCAGCAGCTCGACAGGAAACGAGCAGTACTTC. This gives the protein CASSSTGNEQYF.

The chain employs TRBV4-2 and TRBJ2-1, with a tentative D call TRBD2 (5 bases). This CDR3 comprises 14 residues. Trimming pared 1 base from V and 7 bases from J, leaving 11 bases between. The germline CDR1 and CDR2 sequences are LGHNA and YNFKEQ. The CDR3 reads CASSQVRGDNEQFF. As DNA, the CDR3 is TGTGCCAGCAGCCAAGTCCGGGGTGATAATGAGCAGTTCTTC.

The rearrangement links TRBV10-3 to TRBJ2-7, with 9 nucleotides matching TRBD1. This CDR3 contains 14 residues. The germline V gene encodes CDR1 ENHRY and CDR2 SYGVKD. J lost 5 bases, V lost 6 bases, and 8 bases had no gene match. DNA for the CDR3: TGTGCCATCAGGGGGACAGGGCGGCCCCACGAGCAGTACTTC. The encoded protein is CAIRGTGRPHEQYF.

The chain links TRBV7-9 to TRBJ1-2; D uncertain. The ends were cut back, 4 bases at V and 3 bases at J, with 12 bases in the middle. CDR3 length equals 14 residues. The germline V gene encodes CDR1 SEHNR and CDR2 FQNEAQ (reference sequence). CDR3 loop: CASSSRTGDYGYTF. The CDR3 DNA is TGTGCCAGCAGCTCTCGGACGGGAGACTATGGCTACACCTTC.

This clonotype was counted only a few times. The CDR3: CASSLVGGAQPQHF. CDR3 coding DNA: TGTGCCAGCAGCTTAGTAGGGGGCGCGCAGCCCCAGCATTTT. V gene TRBV7-8 combines with J gene TRBJ1-5; 7 bases line up with TRBD1. The CDR3 covers 14 residues. The germline gives CDR1 SGHVS, CDR2 FQNEAQ. Trimming removed 1 base from V and 7 bases from J; junction bases left unmatched: 4.

This clonotype showed up many times. This chain connects TRBV27 to TRBJ2-7; D remains ambiguous. V shed 5 bases and J shed 2 bases, with 13 bases lying between them. CDR3 length: 14 residues. CDR1 and CDR2 from the germline V gene are MNHEY and SMNVEV (reference sequence). The DNA of the CDR3 is TGTGCCAGCAGTCATGGGTCCAGCCCCTACGAGCAGTACTTC. This sequence encodes CASSHGSSPYEQYF.

This clonotype was counted many times. The chain carries TRBV11-2 and TRBJ2-3, with a weak D call TRBD1 (5 bases). V lost 0 bases and J 0 bases, leaving 16 bases between the germline ends. Germline V lookup: CDR1 SGHAT, CDR2 FQNNGV. The CDR3 length is 18 residues. The CDR3 bases are TGTGCCAGCAGCTTAGAGCTCTACAGGAGTTCTAGCACAGATACGCAGTATTTT. This translates into CASSLELYRSSSTDTQYF.

The V call is TRBV6-1, the J call TRBJ2-7; weak D call: TRBD2 (6 bases). There are 11 residues in the CDR3. The V and J ends lost 8 bases and 7 bases respectively, with 12 bases between them. The germline V gene encodes CDR1 MNHNS and CDR2 SASEGT. For the CDR3, the DNA is TGTGCCAGCGATAGGGCGGGAGAGCAGTACTTC. As protein: CASDRAGEQYF.

This clonotype came up once. A much larger clone is a single base away; this may be a read error. The chain recombines TRBV12-3 or TRBV12-4 with TRBJ1-3; D is ambiguous. With 11 bases removed from V and 0 bases from J, the gap between germline ends came to 23 bases. The CDR3 covers 17 residues. This chain's CDR3 is CAGTPTLGYTSGNTIYF. The CDR3 coding sequence is TGTGCCGGCACTCCCACCCTGGGGTATACCTCTGGAAACACCATATATTTT.

This clonotype was counted many times. This chain joins TRBV30 and TRBJ1-1; 8 bases map to TRBD1. Germline V CDR1 and CDR2: GTSNPN, SVGIG (reference sequence). The CDR3 loop spans 11 amino acids. V trimming: 5 bases; J trimming: 10 bases; junction bases outside the gene matches: 6. The chain's CDR3 is CAWGQGAGAFF. The CDR3, as DNA: TGTGCCTGGGGTCAGGGGGCAGGAGCTTTCTTT.

This clonotype was picked up many times. The chain has TRBV3-1 and TRBJ2-7, with D tentatively TRBD1 (5 bases). CDR1 and CDR2 (germline): LGHDT, YNNKEL (reference sequence). Trimming cost V 0 bases and J 6 bases, with 15 bases left between them. The CDR3 totals 15 residues. The CDR3: CASSQDDRGGSEQYF. For the CDR3, the DNA is TGTGCCAGCAGCCAAGATGATAGGGGTGGGTCCGAGCAGTACTTC.

The chain combines TRBV5-1 with TRBJ2-1; 9 positions agree with TRBD2. The J call is uncertain, as TRBJ2-7 better fits the DNA end. The CDR3 contains 14 residues. CDR1 and CDR2 from the germline V gene are SGHRS and YFSETQ. This CDR3 reads CASSAGLAYYEQYF. Written as DNA, the CDR3 is TGCGCCAGCAGCGCGGGACTAGCCTACTACGAGCAGTACTTC.